The 2 T cell receptor beta chains listed next were all sequenced from one sample in a study of OX40 agonist ivuxolimab in advanced cancers. Libraries were prepared by immunoSEQ multiplex PCR; TCRdb keeps only in-frame clonotypes and omits some of them. This sample has tens of thousands of clones, with around 81% found just once. This specimen was CD4+ or CD8+ T cells sorted from blood, taken in a trial of the OX40 agonist ivuxolimab. The receptors stem from an adult with an advanced solid tumor such as melanoma, head and neck, liver or kidney cancer.

V usage is TRBV28 and J usage is TRBJ2-2, with 7 positions matching TRBD2. Per the germline V gene, CDR1 is MDHEN and CDR2 is SYDVKM. V gave up 10 bases and J gave up 5 bases; unmatched junction bases: 10. The CDR3 runs to 14 residues. CDR3: CATLRREGTGELFF. Here the CDR3 DNA reads TGTGCCACCCTCCGGAGGGAGGGGACCGGGGAGCTGTTTTTT.

This sequence joins TRBV7-8 and TRBJ2-7, with D perhaps TRBD2 (5 bases). Between the trimmed V and J ends, which lost 5 bases and 1 base, there was a span of 15 bases. The CDR3 length is 15 residues. CDR1 and CDR2 from the germline V gene are SGHVS and FQNEAQ. The CDR3 nucleotides are TGTGCCAGCAGCCCAACCGCACCGGGGTCCTACGAGCAGTACTTC. It translates to CASSPTAPGSYEQYF.